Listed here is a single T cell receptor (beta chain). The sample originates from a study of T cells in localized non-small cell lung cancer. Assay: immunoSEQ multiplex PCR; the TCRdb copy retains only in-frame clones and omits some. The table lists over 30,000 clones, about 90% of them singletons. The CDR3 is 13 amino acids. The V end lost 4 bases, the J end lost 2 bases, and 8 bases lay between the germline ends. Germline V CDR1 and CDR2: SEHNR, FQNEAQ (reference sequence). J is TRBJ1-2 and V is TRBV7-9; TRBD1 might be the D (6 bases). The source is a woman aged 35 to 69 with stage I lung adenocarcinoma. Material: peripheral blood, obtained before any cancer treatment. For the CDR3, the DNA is TGTGCCAGCAGCTCCCAGGGGAACTATGGCTACACCTTC. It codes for CASSSQGNYGYTF.